This T cell receptor beta chain was documented in a study of blood T cell repertoires in COVID-19. Libraries were prepared by immunoSEQ multiplex PCR; TCRdb keeps only in-frame clonotypes and omits some of them. The table includes about 88,000 clones, over 70% detected once. V lost 6 bases to trimming and J lost 0 bases; unmatched junction nucleotides: 5. Germline V CDR1 and CDR2: SQVTM, ANQGSEA. The CDR3 runs 14 residues. The TCR sequence derives from a man older than 75 with acute or convalescent COVID-19. What was sequenced was peripheral blood. The chain is built from TRBV29-1 and TRBJ1-1; TRBD1 agrees at 9 bases. The CDR3, as DNA: TGCAGCGTGGGGACAGGGACCATGAACACTGAAGCTTTCTTT. It codes for CSVGTGTMNTEAFF.